The subject of this entry is one T cell receptor beta chain. Its matching antigen is unknown. Sequencing templates came from extracted RNA that was reverse transcribed into cDNA. Sequencing was performed with immunoSEQ multiplex PCR; in TCRdb, only in-frame clones are kept and a portion is missing. The sample has 50,000 to 80,000 clones; 44% are singletons. This specimen comes from a study of CD8+ T cells in alopecia areata. Study-wide points: It was lesional scalp, especially alopecia totalis/universalis, that showed higher clonality than normal scalp. Researchers reported that TCR sharing among patients proved less clear than in mice, possibly HLA-linked. Resident alphabeta T-cell populations of normal skin are likewise subject to sequencing in scalp samples.

Peripheral blood samples and lesional scalp punch biopsies were obtained from alopecia areata patients. Trimming pared 5 bases from V and 5 bases from J, leaving 15 bases between. Per the germline V gene, CDR1 is SQVTM and CDR2 is ANQGSEA. The CDR3 consists of 13 residues. The TCR originated in a human donor with alopecia areata. The sequencing input was NKG2D-low CD8+ T cells sorted from blood. V gene TRBV29-1 combines with J gene TRBJ1-2; tentatively, D is TRBD1 (6 bases). CDR3 coding DNA: TGCAGCGTTCCCCTAGGGGGGGTGTATGGCTACACCTTC. It yields the protein CSVPLGGVYGYTF.